This T cell receptor (beta chain) was recorded in a study of CD8 T cells in Susac syndrome. The CDR3 covers 15 residues. Trimming removed 5 bases from V and 7 bases from J, with 17 bases in between. Per germline, CDR1 MDHEN and CDR2 SYDVKM. The authors carried out high-throughput sequencing of TCR beta. They applied it to CD8+ and CD4+ T cells obtained from blood. TEMRA cells underwent FACS enrichment and CD8+ and CD4+ T cells underwent negative isolation. Random hexamers were used to reverse transcribe the RNA input (0.5 to 1 ug). By means of immunoSEQ multiplex PCR, TCR beta CDR3 spanning 54 Vbeta and 13 Jbeta underwent amplification. TCRdb independently ran MiXCR on the immunoSEQ multiplex PCR reads; one entry per CDR3 protein. The repertoire holds about 150,000 distinct CDR3 sequences, less than 95% seen once, with around 0.08% in the top ten.

The sequencing input was CD4+ T cells from PBMCs. This clonotype was obtained from a human donor in good health. This chain joins TRBV28 and TRBJ2-2, with a tentative D call TRBD2 (6 bases). CDR3 protein: CASSPPPGVVGELFF. The CDR3 bases are TGTGCCAGCAGTCCCCCTCCGGGAGTGGTCGGGGAGCTGTTTTTT.